A selection of T cell receptor beta chains follows, all from one sample in a study of blood T cell repertoires in COVID-19. The protocol was immunoSEQ multiplex PCR, while the TCRdb copy is restricted to in-frame clones and leaves out a portion. The sample contains about 300,000 clones, 83% of which appear only once. The sequenced sample consisted of peripheral blood. Source of these receptors: a woman in her fifties or sixties with acute or convalescent COVID-19. Each CDR3 is given with its conserved first and last residue. A D gene is named only where the DNA matches it firmly. Clone size appears in some rows only: once, few, many, or a class for an expanded clone.

V	J	size	D	DNA	CDR3
TRBV5-1	TRBJ2-5	-	-	TGCGCCAGCAGCTTGGAGCAGCTCGGGGAGACCCAGTACTTC	CASSLEQLGETQYF
TRBV11-3	TRBJ1-6	-	-	TGTGCCAGCAGCTTAGGAGGGGGGGCCTATCATTCACCCCTCCACTTT	CASSLGGGAYHSPLHF
TRBV5-1	TRBJ2-1	-	TRBD2	TGCGCCAGCAGCTCCGGGACTAATATCTTGGGTGAGCAGTTCTTC	CASSSGTNILGEQFF
TRBV5-1	TRBJ2-3	-	-	TGCGCCAGCAGCTTCCAGCGGGCCGGAGATACGCAGTATTTT	CASSFQRAGDTQYF
TRBV5-1	TRBJ1-4	-	-	TGCGCCAGCAGCTTGGGAGGAAATGAAAAACTGTTTTTT	CASSLGGNEKLFF
TRBV2	TRBJ2-7	once	TRBD2	TGTGCCAGTGGGGGGGAGGGGCCCTACGAGCAGTACTTC	CASGGEGPYEQYF
TRBV12-3/TRBV12-4	TRBJ1-2	-	TRBD1	TGTGCCAGCAGCCGGACAGGGGTAGATGGCTACACCTTC	CASSRTGVDGYTF
TRBV5-1	TRBJ2-1	-	TRBD2	TGCGCCAGCAGCCGGACTAGCGGTAACTACAATGAGCAGTTCTTC	CASSRTSGNYNEQFF
TRBV19	TRBJ1-5	-	TRBD1	TGTGCCAGTAGTTCCACAGGGGGCGGTCAGCCCCAGCATTTT	CASSSTGGGQPQHF
TRBV5-1	TRBJ2-1	-	-	TGCGCCAGCAGCTTTGATACTTCCTACAATGAGCAGTTCTTC	CASSFDTSYNEQFF
TRBV4-2	TRBJ2-1	-	TRBD2	TGTGCCAGCAGCCAAGATCGGCGGGGGGCCTACAATGAGCAGTTCTTC	CASSQDRRGAYNEQFF
TRBV7-2	TRBJ2-5	-	-	TGTGCCAGCAGCTTAGAGCCTGAAGAGACCCAGTACTTC	CASSLEPEETQYF
TRBV5-3	TRBJ1-3	-	-	TGTGCCAGAAGCCCACTCTACTCTGGAAACACCATATATTTT	CARSPLYSGNTIYF
TRBV9	TRBJ2-5	-	-	TGTGCCAGCAGCCTATCTAGCATCCAAGAGACCCAGTACTTC	CASSLSSIQETQYF
TRBV2	TRBJ2-3	-	TRBD1	TGTGCCAGCAGTCAAACAGGGGTTGAAGGAGATACGCAGTATTTT	CASSQTGVEGDTQYF
TRBV6-2/TRBV6-3	TRBJ2-7	-	-	TGTGCCAGCAGCGATCGGCGGGACTCCTACGAGCAGTACTTC	CASSDRRDSYEQYF
TRBV9	TRBJ2-3	-	TRBD2	TGTGCCAGCAGCGCCGGACTAGCGGGAGGGCTGGGCACAGATACGCAGTATTTT	CASSAGLAGGLGTDTQYF
TRBV3-1/TRBV3-2	TRBJ1-6	-	-	TGTGCCAGCAGCCAAGAAGGTAAGACAGTGGGTATTTCACCCCTCCACTTT	CASSQEGKTVGISPLHF
TRBV7-2	TRBJ1-1	-	TRBD1	TGTGCCAGCAGCAGGAGACAGGGGGCATGGACTGAAGCTTTCTTT	CASSRRQGAWTEAFF
TRBV28	TRBJ1-6	-	-	TGTGCCAGCCGAAGGGAGTCACCCCTCCACTTT	CASRRESPLHF
TRBV27	TRBJ1-2	once	TRBD1	TGTGCCACCTCCCGCCATGGGACAGGGGGCGATGGCTACACCTTC	CATSRHGTGGDGYTF
TRBV4-1	TRBJ1-1	-	-	TGCGCCAGCAGCCCCGTAATCACTTGGGGGAGGCCCATGAACACTGAAGCTTTCTTT	CASSPVITWGRPMNTEAFF
TRBV2	TRBJ2-1	-	-	TGTGCCAGCAGTAGCCTGGGGGGTGAGCAGTTCTTC	CASSSLGGEQFF
TRBV10-3	TRBJ2-3	-	-	TGTGCCATCAGTGGCCCAGAGCAGACTAGCACAGATACGCAGTATTTT	CAISGPEQTSTDTQYF
TRBV19	TRBJ1-1	-	TRBD1	TGTGCCAGTACCCCCTTACCGGGACAGGGGGCAGGGACTGAAGCTTTCTTT	CASTPLPGQGAGTEAFF
TRBV12-3/TRBV12-4	TRBJ1-1	-	-	TGTGCCAGCACGAATTTGTACGAGGGCGGTGCTTTCTTT	CASTNLYEGGAFF
TRBV19	TRBJ1-2	-	TRBD1	TGTGCCAGTAGAAGACCCCGGGACAGGGGACGCGGCTACACCTTC	CASRRPRDRGRGYTF
TRBV19	TRBJ2-3	-	TRBD1	TGTGCCACCCGGGGGCAGGGGGCCCGCACAGATACGCAGTATTTT	CATRGQGARTDTQYF
TRBV19	TRBJ1-1	few	-	TGTGCCAGTTCCACCCTCGGGGGTCGGGGAACTGAAGCTTTCTTT	CASSTLGGRGTEAFF
TRBV11-2	TRBJ2-1	once	TRBD2	TGTGCCAGCAGCCCGCGGACTAGCATTCGAACAGGCGATGAGCAGTTCTTC	CASSPRTSIRTGDEQFF
TRBV27	TRBJ2-1	-	TRBD2	TGTGCCAGCAGTCCTCGGGAAGCGGGGGGCGCAATCTACAATGAGCAGTTCTTC	CASSPREAGGAIYNEQFF
TRBV7-7	TRBJ2-5	-	TRBD2	TGTGCCAGCAGCGTCGGGGGGGAAGAGACCCAGTACTTC	CASSVGGEETQYF
TRBV14	TRBJ2-4	-	TRBD1	TGTGCCAGCAGCCCCCGAGACAGGGAATGGGGCAAAAACATTCAGTACTTC	CASSPRDREWGKNIQYF
TRBV18	TRBJ2-1	-	TRBD2	TGTGCCAGCTCACCTAAGACTAGCGGGGGGGCAAACAATGAGCAGTTCTTC	CASSPKTSGGANNEQFF
TRBV2	TRBJ1-5	-	-	TGTGCCAGCAGCTGGGGGGGCGGAACATATAGCAATCAGCCCCAGCATTTT	CASSWGGGTYSNQPQHF
TRBV5-1	TRBJ2-5	-	TRBD2	TGCGCCAGCAGCTTGGTACTAGCGGGGGGACAAGAGACCCAGTACTTC	CASSLVLAGGQETQYF
TRBV20-1	TRBJ2-5	-	-	TGCAGTGTCAAGGAGGAAAAGACCCAGTACTTC	CSVKEEKTQYF
TRBV5-1	TRBJ2-3	-	TRBD1	TGCGCCAGCAGCCCGGGACAGGGAAAAGATACGCAGTATTTT	CASSPGQGKDTQYF
TRBV18	TRBJ1-1	-	TRBD1	TGTGCCAGCTCACCAGGACAGGGTGGGTGGTCTGAAGCTTTCTTT	CASSPGQGGWSEAFF
TRBV19	TRBJ2-3	once	TRBD2	TGTGCCAGTAGTATTAGCGGGAGTGGCACAGATACGCAGTATTTT	CASSISGSGTDTQYF
TRBV30	TRBJ1-5	-	-	TGTGCCTGGAGTAGAGGAGCCCAGGGACAGCCCCAGCATTTT	CAWSRGAQGQPQHF
TRBV5-6	TRBJ1-6	-	-	TGTGCCAGCACCGACCTGTCAGGGAATTCACCCCTCCACTTT	CASTDLSGNSPLHF
TRBV27	TRBJ2-7	few	-	TGTGCCAGCAGACGATCCGGCCAGGGTTACTACGAGCAGTACTTC	CASRRSGQGYYEQYF
TRBV5-4	TRBJ2-1	-	TRBD2	TGTGCCAGCAGTCAGTCCGGGGCTAGCGGGACCTACAATGAGCAGTTCTTC	CASSQSGASGTYNEQFF
TRBV2	TRBJ2-2	-	TRBD1	TGTGCCAGCCTCAGGGGGACGGTGAACACCGGGGAGCTGTTTTTT	CASLRGTVNTGELFF
TRBV12-5	TRBJ1-5	-	-	TGTGCTAGTGGTCCCGTGGGGGGAGACATCCGATTCTATCCCCAGCATTTT	CASGPVGGDIRFYPQHF
TRBV25-1	TRBJ1-5	-	TRBD1	TGTGCCAGCAAGGGACAGGGGATAGGGCCCCAGCATTTT	CASKGQGIGPQHF